The sample holds many counts of the clone carrying this T cell receptor beta chain. Sequenced by immunoSEQ multiplex PCR; TCRdb stores in-frame clones only, minus some. The sample yields 350,000 to 450,000 clones, roughly 90% seen once. Looked up from germline, CDR1 is SEHNR and CDR2 is FQNEAQ (reference sequence). The CDR3 length is 14 residues. V shed 5 bases, J shed 4 bases, and the junction held 3 bases outside the gene matches. This entry comes from a study of blood T cell repertoires in COVID-19. Study summary: From T cells, B-cell-depleted T cells, or PBMCs came the material, which was cDNA or gDNA.

The sample comprised peripheral blood. This clonotype was sampled from a woman aged 60-75 years with COVID-19, enrolled during active disease. The chain combines TRBV7-9 with TRBJ2-7; TRBD2 matches 12 bases. This CDR3 is CASSGLAGLYEQYF. CDR3 coding DNA: TGTGCCAGCAGCGGACTAGCGGGGCTTTACGAGCAGTACTTC.